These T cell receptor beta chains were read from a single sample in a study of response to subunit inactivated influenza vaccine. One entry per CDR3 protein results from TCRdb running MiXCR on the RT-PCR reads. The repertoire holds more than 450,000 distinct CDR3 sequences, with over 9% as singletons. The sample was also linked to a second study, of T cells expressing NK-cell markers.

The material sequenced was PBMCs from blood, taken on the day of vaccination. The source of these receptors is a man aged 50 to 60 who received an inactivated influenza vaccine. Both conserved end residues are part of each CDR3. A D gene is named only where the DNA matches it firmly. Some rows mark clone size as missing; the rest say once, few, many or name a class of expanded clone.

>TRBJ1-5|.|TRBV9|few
TGTGCCAGCAGCGTGGACGGACAGAATCAGCCCCAGCATTTT
CASSVDGQNQPQHF
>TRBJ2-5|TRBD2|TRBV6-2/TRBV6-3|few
TGTGCCAGCAGTGGGACTAGCCTAAAAGGGGCCCAGTACTTC
CASSGTSLKGAQYF
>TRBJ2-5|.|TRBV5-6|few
TGTGCCAGCAGCTCCTCGGGGTTGACCCAGTACTTC
CASSSSGLTQYF
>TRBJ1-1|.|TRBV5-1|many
TGCGCCAGCACCTTAGGATTAGGGGAGACGGACGAAGCTTTCTTT
CASTLGLGETDEAFF
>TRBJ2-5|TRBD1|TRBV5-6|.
TGTGCCAGCAGCCCGATAACACCGGGACAGAGTCAAGAGACCCAGTACTTC
CASSPITPGQSQETQYF
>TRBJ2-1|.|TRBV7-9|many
TGTGCCAGCAGCTTAGGGGTCAGGGTCTACAATGAGCAGTTCTTC
CASSLGVRVYNEQFF
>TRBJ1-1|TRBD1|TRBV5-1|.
TGCGCCAGCAGCCAAAAGGACAGGGGGCTTATTTTGACTTTCTTT
CASSQKDRGLILTFF
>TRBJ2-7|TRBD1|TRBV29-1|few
TGCAGCGCCTCTGCCGGGACAGCCTACGAGCAGTACTTC
CSASAGTAYEQYF
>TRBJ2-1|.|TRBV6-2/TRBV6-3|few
TGTGCCAGCAACGTTGTGGGGGGCGGATACAATGAGCAGTTCTTC
CASNVVGGGYNEQFF
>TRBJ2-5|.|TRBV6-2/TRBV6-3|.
TGTGCCAGCGGGCCGCCAGAGACCCAGTACTTC
CASGPPETQYF
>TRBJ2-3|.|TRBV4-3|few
TGCGCCAGCAGCCAAGATAGGGGGGGACCAGATACGCAGTATTTT
CASSQDRGGPDTQYF
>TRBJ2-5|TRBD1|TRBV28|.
TGTGCCAGCAGACAGGGGCCAGAGACCCAGTACTTC
CASRQGPETQYF
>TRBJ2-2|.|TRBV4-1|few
TGCGCCAGCAGCCAAGATGGGACCCCCGGGGAGCTGTTTTTT
CASSQDGTPGELFF
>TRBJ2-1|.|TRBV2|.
TGTGCCAGCCGGCGGGACATCTACAATGAGCAGTTCTTC
CASRRDIYNEQFF
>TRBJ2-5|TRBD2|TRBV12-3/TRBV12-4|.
TGTGCCAGCAGCCCTCCGGCGGGGGGTTGGACCCAGTACTTC
CASSPPAGGWTQYF
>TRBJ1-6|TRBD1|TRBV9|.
TGTGCCAGCAGCGTAGTTTCGACAGGGGTCTCACCCCTCCACTTT
CASSVVSTGVSPLHF
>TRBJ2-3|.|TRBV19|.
TGTGCCAGTAGTATTGGGCGCACAGATACGCAGTATTTT
CASSIGRTDTQYF
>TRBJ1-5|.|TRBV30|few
TGTGCCTGGAGTGTAGGGGGGCCCCCCAATCAGCCCCAGCATTTT
CAWSVGGPPNQPQHF
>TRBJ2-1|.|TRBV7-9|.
TGTGCCAGCAGCTTAGCGGTTCTAGTGGGCGAGCAGTTCTTC
CASSLAVLVGEQFF
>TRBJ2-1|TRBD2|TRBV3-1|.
TGTGCCAGCAGCCAACCCAGCGGGAGGGCCCTCGACGAGCAGTTCTTC
CASSQPSGRALDEQFF
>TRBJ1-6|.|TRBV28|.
TGTGCCAGCAGTTTATTAGGAGCTAATTCACCCCTCCACTTT
CASSLLGANSPLHF
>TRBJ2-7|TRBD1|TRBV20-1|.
TGCAGTGCTCGTCCGGGACAGATCTCAAGCTCCTACGAGCAGTACTTC
CSARPGQISSSYEQYF
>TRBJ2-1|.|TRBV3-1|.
TGTGCCAGTAGGGACATATACAATGAGCAGTTCTTC
CASRDIYNEQFF
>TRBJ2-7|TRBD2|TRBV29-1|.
TGCAGCGTTTCCCGACTAGCGGACTCCTACGAGCAGTACTTC
CSVSRLADSYEQYF
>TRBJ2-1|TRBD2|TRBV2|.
TGTGCCAGCAGTGATCCCGGGACTAGCGGGAGTGTCAATGAGCAGTTCTTC
CASSDPGTSGSVNEQFF
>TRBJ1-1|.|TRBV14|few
TGTGCCAGCAGCCAACTGGACTCATACACTGAAGCTTTCTTT
CASSQLDSYTEAFF
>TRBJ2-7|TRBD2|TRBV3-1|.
TGTGCCAGCAGCCAAGATACTAGCGGGAGTTTTAACGAGCAGTACTTC
CASSQDTSGSFNEQYF
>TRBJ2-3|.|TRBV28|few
TGTGCCAGCAGTTTAGTTGGAAAAAGGCAGTATTTT
CASSLVGKRQYF
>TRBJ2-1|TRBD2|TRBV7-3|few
TGTGCCAGCAGCTTAGCCTTAGGGACTAGCCTCGGTGAGCAGTTCTTC
CASSLALGTSLGEQFF
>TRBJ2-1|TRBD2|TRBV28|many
TGTGCCAGCAGTTTGTCGCTAGCGGGAGTCGCCAATGAGCAGTTCTTC
CASSLSLAGVANEQFF
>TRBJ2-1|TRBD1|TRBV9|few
TGTGCCAGCAGCGTACTCGACAGGGCGGTTGAGCAGTTCTTC
CASSVLDRAVEQFF
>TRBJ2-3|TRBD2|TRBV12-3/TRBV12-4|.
TGTGCCAGCACCCCCTCGACTAGCCCAGATACGCAGTATTTT
CASTPSTSPDTQYF
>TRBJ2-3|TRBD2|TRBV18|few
TGTGCCAGCTCACCTTGGCGGGAGGACCCAGATACGCAGTATTTT
CASSPWREDPDTQYF
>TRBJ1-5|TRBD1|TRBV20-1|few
TGCAGTGCCCTGGGTCGGGACAGGGAGACCCAGCCCCAGCATTTT
CSALGRDRETQPQHF
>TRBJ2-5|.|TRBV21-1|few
TGTGCCAGCAGCAAAGCTGACTACTTC
CASSKADYF
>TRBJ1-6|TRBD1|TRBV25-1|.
TGTGCCAGCAGCTCAACCGGGACAGGCGGTTCACCCCTCCACTTT
CASSSTGTGGSPLHF
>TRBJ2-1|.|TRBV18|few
TGTGCCAGCTCACTCAGCAATGATAATGAGCAGTTCTTC
CASSLSNDNEQFF
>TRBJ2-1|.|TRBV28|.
TGTGCCAGCAGTTCCCTGAGCGGTGCGTACAATGAGCAGTTCTTC
CASSSLSGAYNEQFF
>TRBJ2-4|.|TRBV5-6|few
TGTGCCAGCAGCTTGGCGGGAGTCCCCAAAAACATTCAGTACTTC
CASSLAGVPKNIQYF
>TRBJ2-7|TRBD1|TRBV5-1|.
TGCGCCAGCAGGGTGACAGGGGGCCTGTCCTACGAGCAGTACTTC
CASRVTGGLSYEQYF
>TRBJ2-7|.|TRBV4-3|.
TGCGCCAGCAGCCAAGATAGGGCGGGGACCTACGAGCAGTACTTC
CASSQDRAGTYEQYF
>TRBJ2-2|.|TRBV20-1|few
TGCAGTGCCGGCCCTGGGACCGGGGAGCTGTTTTTT
CSAGPGTGELFF
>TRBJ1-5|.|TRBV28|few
TGTGCCAGCAGTCCATGGGTAGGGAAGAATAATCAGCCCCAGCATTTT
CASSPWVGKNNQPQHF
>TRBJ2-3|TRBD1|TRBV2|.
TGTGCCAGCAGACGGCGGGACAGGGGGCTTTCGCAGTATTTT
CASRRRDRGLSQYF
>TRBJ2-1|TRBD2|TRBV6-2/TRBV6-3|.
TGTGCCAGCAGTTATGGGACTAGACGCTCCTACAATGAGCAGTTCTTC
CASSYGTRRSYNEQFF
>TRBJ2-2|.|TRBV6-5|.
TGTGCCAGCAGACTCAGGGTTGGGGAGCTGTTTTTT
CASRLRVGELFF
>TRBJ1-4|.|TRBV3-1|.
TGTGCCAGCAGCCGGGGAGACTTGGATGAAAAACTGTTTTTT
CASSRGDLDEKLFF
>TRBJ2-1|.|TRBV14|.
TGTGCCAGCAGCCAAAGCCAGGGTCAGTTCTTC
CASSQSQGQFF
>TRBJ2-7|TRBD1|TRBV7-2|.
TGTGCCAGCAGAAGACAGGGGCATGCCTACGAGCAGTACTTC
CASRRQGHAYEQYF
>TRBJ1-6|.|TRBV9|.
TGTGCCAGCAGCGTAGCAGATTGGGCAGAAAATTCACCCCTCCACTTT
CASSVADWAENSPLHF
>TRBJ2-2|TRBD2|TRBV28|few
TGTGCCAGCAGTTTAGGCGGGAGGGCCGTCGGGGAGCTGTTTTTT
CASSLGGRAVGELFF
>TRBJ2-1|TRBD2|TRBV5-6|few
TGTGCCAGCAGCAGGATAGCGGGGGGGCATGAGCAGTTCTTC
CASSRIAGGHEQFF
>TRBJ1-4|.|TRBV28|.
TGTGCCAGCAGCCCCCCCGCGGGCTCTAATGAAAAACTGTTTTTT
CASSPPAGSNEKLFF
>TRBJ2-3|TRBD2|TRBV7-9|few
TGTGCCAGCAGACCGAGTAGCGGGAGAAGCACAGATACGCAGTATTTT
CASRPSSGRSTDTQYF
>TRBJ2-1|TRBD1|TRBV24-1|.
TGTGCCACCACGGACAGGGACAATGAGCAGTTCTTC
CATTDRDNEQFF
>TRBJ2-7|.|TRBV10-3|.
TGTGCCATCAGTGCCGAGAAATGGAGGAGGTGGGAGGACCTCGACGAGCAGTACTTC
CAISAEKWRRWEDLDEQYF
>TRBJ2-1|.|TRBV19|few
TGTGCCAGTAGTATTGGATCTAGGAGCGGTGAGCAGTTCTTC
CASSIGSRSGEQFF
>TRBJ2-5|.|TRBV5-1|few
TGCGCCACCGCGATGACAGGTCAAGAGACCCAGTACTTC
CATAMTGQETQYF
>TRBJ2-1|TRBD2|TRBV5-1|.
TGCGCCAGCAGCTTGGAGCCTGGGACTAGCGGGAGGGAACAGCAGTTCTTC
CASSLEPGTSGREQQFF
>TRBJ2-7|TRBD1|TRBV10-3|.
TGTGCCATCGCTGCCGGACAGGACGTTTTGGAGCAGTACTTC
CAIAAGQDVLEQYF